This T cell receptor beta chain was obtained from a study of T cells in Graves' hyperthyroidism and ophthalmopathy. A remark on this clonotype: No antigen is known for it.

The trim removed 4 bases at V and 5 bases at J, leaving 9 bases unmatched. CDR3 size: 16 residues. The germline CDR1 and CDR2 sequences are MNHEY and SMNVEV (reference sequence). Clinical Activity Scores of at least 3, NOSPECS grades of at least 4 and durations under 3 months characterized ophthalmopathy patients. General observations from the study: A model of 13 V-J features distinguished ophthalmopathy from stable hyperthyroidism. Most thyroid clonotypes that were expanded above 0.001 also turned up in blood.

Amplification yielded TCR beta CDR3 regions, with RNA transcripts as the source. HTBI primers were used for first-round RT-PCR of the TCR CDR3. TCRdb reanalysed the multiplex PCR reads using MiXCR and keeps one entry per CDR3 protein. The sample has 450,000 to 550,000 distinct CDR3 sequences, about 24% seen once; the top ten hold over 9%. Sequencing was done on a sample of blood. This TCR was recovered from a woman in her 30s with Graves' ophthalmopathy. This chain connects TRBV27 to TRBJ2-2, with 8 bases identical to TRBD1. The CDR3 is CASSWGGQGSTGELFF. The CDR3 DNA sequence: TGTGCCAGCAGTTGGGGCGGACAGGGAAGTACCGGGGAGCTGTTTTTT.